This TCR beta chain was recorded in a study of shared clonotypes between healthy human individuals. About the study: Each donor's CD4 naive and CD4 memory cells filled three plates apiece, CD8 naive two, and CD8 memory one. Findings of the study overall: Apart from blood, nothing was sampled; tissue repertoires likely differ. The study found roughly 5% of naive CD4 clonotypes shared across four donors.

A single count supports this clone. Its antigen is not known. The assay was immunoSEQ multiplex PCR, and TCRdb's table has in-frame clones only and misses some. The table lists about 2.1 million clones, roughly 91% of them singletons. The naive CD8 population came from CD45RO-negative cells selected for CCR7, without terminally differentiated effector memory CD45RA+ cells. In germline, CDR1 is SGHAT, CDR2 FQNNGV. This CDR3 comprises 16 residues. V lost 1 base, J lost 0 bases, and 10 bases lay in between. The chain links TRBV11-2 to TRBJ1-5; maybe TRBD1 (5 bases). Sequenced sample: naive CD8+ T cells from PBMCs. This receptor was identified in a man younger than 35 in good health. Some clones in this sample may be carry-over from other donors' samples. CDR3 protein: CASSLGWQGSNQPQHF. As DNA, the CDR3 is TGTGCCAGCAGCTTAGGTTGGCAGGGTAGCAATCAGCCCCAGCATTTT.